The 9 T cell receptor beta chains given below trace back to one sample, sequenced in a study of blood T cell repertoires in COVID-19. Profiling relied on immunoSEQ multiplex PCR, and the TCRdb table lists in-frame clones only, not all of them. The sample shows approximately 160,000 clones, 65% to 85% of them seen only once. Sample: peripheral blood. The receptor source for this set is a woman aged 80 or over with acute or convalescent COVID-19.

The chain has TRBV14 and TRBJ2-1; 7 positions agree with TRBD2. With V trimmed by 0 bases and J by 6 bases, 14 bases remained unmatched. CDR3 size: 18 residues. The germline V gene has CDR1 SGHDN and CDR2 FVKESK. The DNA of the CDR3 is TGTGCCAGCAGCCAAGACCACCTTCGTGGGAGGGCCTTCAATGAGCAGTTCTTC. It yields the protein CASSQDHLRGRAFNEQFF. Drawing the rest from reference TRBV14 and TRBJ2-1, the complete variable domain is EAGVTQFPSHSVIEKGQTVTLRCDPISGHDNLYWYRRVMGKEIKFLLHFVKESKQDESGMPNNRFLAERTGGTYSTLKVQPAELEDSGVYFCASSQDHLRGRAFNEQFFGPGTRLTVL.

V gene TRBV6-1 combines with J gene TRBJ1-5; TRBD1 matches at 12 bases. Germline CDR1 and CDR2: MNHNS and SASEGT. The CDR3 runs to 15 residues. V lost 3 bases, J lost 5 bases, and 2 bases stayed unmatched. The chain's CDR3 is CASSDGTGGYQPQHF. CDR3 nucleotides: TGTGCCAGCAGTGACGGGACAGGGGGCTATCAGCCCCAGCATTTT.

Comments on this clone: Additional DNA sequences in this sample encode the identical CDR3. The V call is TRBV5-1, the J call TRBJ1-2; TRBD1 matches 9 bases. The CDR3 extends over 13 amino acids. Germline V lookup: CDR1 SGHRS, CDR2 YFSETQ. The junction had 5 bases not matched to a gene; V was cut back by 4 bases and J by 7 bases. The CDR3, as DNA: TGCGCCAGCAGCCCGGGACAGGGAGGTGGCTACACCTTC. It specifies CASSPGQGGGYTF. The variable domain in full, with the rest retrieved from reference TRBV5-1 and TRBJ1-2, is KAGVTQTPRYLIKTRGQQVTLSCSPISGHRSVSWYQQTPGQGLQFLFEYFSETQRNKGNFPGRFSGRQFSNSRSEMNVSTLELGDSALYLCASSPGQGGGYTFGSGTRLTVV.

This chain connects TRBV6-2 or TRBV6-3 to TRBJ2-1, with D possibly TRBD2 on 6 matching bases. V was pared by 0 bases and J by 10 bases, with 7 bases between. CDR3 length: 12 residues. Germline V gene data show CDR1 as MNHEY and CDR2 as SVGEGT. The CDR3 loop reads CASSYSRGEQFF. The CDR3, as DNA: TGTGCCAGCAGTTACTCGCGGGGCGAGCAGTTCTTC.

The chain carries TRBV10-3 and TRBJ2-1; D possibly corresponds to TRBD2 (7 bases). V was shortened by 0 bases and J by 8 bases, with 14 bases between the two germline ends. Germline loops: CDR1 ENHRY, CDR2 SYGVKD. The CDR3 totals 15 residues. In DNA form, the CDR3 reads TGTGCCATCAGTGAGTCGAGGGGGGGCCGGGATGAGCAGTTCTTC. This encodes CAISESRGGRDEQFF.

This clone was picked up a small number of times. CDR3 bases: TGTGCCAGCTCTCCGGGTAAGGCGTACCATGAAGCTTTCTTT. This translates into CASSPGKAYHEAFF. The chain recombines TRBV18 with TRBJ1-1; D unresolved. The length of the CDR3 is 14 residues. Trimming removed 6 bases at V and 7 bases at J, with 18 bases between. Germline V gene lookup returns CDR1 KGHSH and CDR2 LQKENI.

This clone has just a few counts. The gene calls are TRBV3-1 (or the pseudogene TRBV3-2) and TRBJ1-1; no reliable D call. The V end was cut by 0 bases, the J end by 4 bases, with 12 bases between. This CDR3 is built from 15 residues. Germline values: CDR1 LGHDT, CDR2 YNNKEL (reference sequence). The CDR3 DNA reads as TGTGCCAGCAGCCAAGATCACTTGGGGAGCACTGAAGCTTTCTTT. As protein: CASSQDHLGSTEAFF.

This chain links TRBV6-5 with TRBJ1-1; D is uncertain. Trimming left V 6 bases short and J 3 bases short, with 11 bases between. Germline V gene lookup returns CDR1 MNHEY and CDR2 SVGAGI. The CDR3 is made up of 13 amino acids. CDR3 bases: TGTGCCAGCAGCCTAATCCGGGACACTGAAGCTTTCTTT. Protein sequence: CASSLIRDTEAFF.

The V call is TRBV6-5, the J call TRBJ1-4; the D gene is possibly TRBD1 (6 bases). V was pared by 0 bases and J by 8 bases, with 10 bases between. Looked up from germline, CDR1 is MNHEY and CDR2 is SVGAGI. CDR3 size: 14 residues. The CDR3 loop reads CASSYSLQGEKLFF. The CDR3 nucleotides are TGTGCCAGCAGTTACTCTCTCCAGGGGGAAAAACTGTTTTTT.